The 25 T cell receptor beta chains below come from one sample, sequenced in a study of OX40 agonist ivuxolimab in advanced cancers. Repertoires were generated with immunoSEQ multiplex PCR, while TCRdb's copy carries only in-frame clones and drops some. This table has about 55,000 clones, 86% appearing once. Sample: CD4+ or CD8+ T cells sorted from blood, taken in a trial of the OX40 agonist ivuxolimab. The source of these receptors is an adult with an advanced solid tumor such as melanoma, head and neck, liver or kidney cancer.

The J gene is TRBJ2-2, the V gene TRBV5-5; maybe TRBD1 (5 bases). Trimming pared 2 bases from V and 1 base from J, leaving 12 bases between. The CDR3 consists of 16 residues. Germline CDR1 is SGHKS and CDR2 is YYEKEE (reference sequence). The CDR3 here is CASSFRAGQNTGELFF. CDR3 sequence (DNA): TGTGCCAGCAGCTTTCGGGCAGGGCAGAACACCGGGGAGCTGTTTTTT.

Turning to this clone: At one end, the junction sequence differs from germline, possibly due to a read error. The V gene is TRBV7-7, the J gene TRBJ2-2; no clear D. Germline CDR1 and CDR2: SSHAT and FNYEAQ (reference sequence). This CDR3 region has 16 residues. The CDR3 coding sequence is TGTGCTAGCAGCTTAGAGGTGGCTAGATACACCGGGGAGCTGTTTTTT. This codes for CASSLEVARYTGELFF.

The chain has TRBV7-2 and TRBJ2-3, with 10 nucleotides matching TRBD2. The CDR3 has 18 amino acids. Germline V lookup: CDR1 SGHTA, CDR2 FQGNSA. Trimming cost V 5 bases and J 2 bases; bases outside gene matches: 13. CDR3 residues: CASSPRTLAGDLTDTQYF. As DNA, the CDR3 is TGTGCCAGCAGCCCGAGAACGCTAGCGGGGGACCTCACAGATACGCAGTATTTT. Based on the CDR3 plus reference TRBV7-2 and TRBJ2-3, the full variable domain is GAGVSQSPSNKVTEKGKDVELRCDPISGHTALYWYRQSLGQGLEFLIYFQGNSAPDKSGLPSDRFSAERTGGSVSTLTIQRTQQEDSAVYLCASSPRTLAGDLTDTQYFGPGTRLTVL.

The chain has TRBV7-9 and TRBJ1-2; D call uncertain. From germline, CDR1 is SEHNR and CDR2 FQNEAQ (reference sequence). V lost 1 base to trimming and J lost 8 bases, with 11 bases between them. The CDR3 sequence is 13 residues long. The CDR3 loop reads CASSLGAERGYTF. The CDR3 nucleotides read TGTGCCAGCAGCTTAGGGGCCGAGCGCGGCTACACCTTC.

This chain links TRBV27 with TRBJ2-5, with a weak D call TRBD2 (6 bases). Trimming removed 3 bases from V and 4 bases from J, with 9 bases in between. This CDR3 has 13 amino acids. Germline V gene data show CDR1 as MNHEY and CDR2 as SMNVEV (reference sequence). CDR3 sequence (DNA): TGTGCCAGCAGTTTCGTTAGCGGAGAGACCCAGTACTTC. The encoded protein is CASSFVSGETQYF.

The V call is TRBV6-6, the J call TRBJ1-2, with 10 nucleotides matching TRBD1. Trimming cost V 5 bases and J 6 bases; bases outside gene matches: 3. The CDR3 runs to 13 residues. Germline CDR1 is MNHNY and CDR2 is SVGAGI (reference sequence). The CDR3 protein is CASSTGTGDGYTF. The DNA for the CDR3 is TGTGCCAGCAGTACGGGGACAGGGGATGGCTACACCTTC.

The CDR3 DNA sequence: TGTGCCAGCAACTCCGGGACAACCGTGCCCCAGTACTTC. Residues: CASNSGTTVPQYF. The chain recombines TRBV5-8 with TRBJ2-5, with D possibly TRBD1 on 6 matching bases. There are 13 residues in the CDR3. V was cut by 6 bases and J by 9 bases, with 18 bases left in between. The germline V gene has CDR1 SGHTS and CDR2 YDEGEE.

This chain joins TRBV5-4 and TRBJ1-2; 8 bases are a match to TRBD1. The CDR3 consists of 13 residues. V lost 4 bases and J lost 4; bases outside the gene matches: 3. Germline-derived CDR1 and CDR2 are SGHNT and YYREEE (reference sequence). The CDR3 DNA reads as TGTGCCAGCAGCAATCAGGGGGCCTATGGCTACACCTTC. This encodes CASSNQGAYGYTF.

The J gene is TRBJ2-7, the V gene TRBV27; maybe TRBD1 (6 bases). The ends were cut back, 6 bases at V and 5 bases at J, with 14 bases in the middle. This CDR3 spans 13 amino acids. The germline V gene encodes CDR1 MNHEY and CDR2 SMNVEV (reference sequence). CDR3 bases: TGTGCCAGCAGCTACACAGGGTCCAACGAGCAGTACTTC. Protein product: CASSYTGSNEQYF.

The V gene is TRBV4-2, the J gene TRBJ2-1; maybe TRBD2 (6 bases). V was trimmed by 4 bases and J by 7 bases, leaving 11 bases between them. This CDR3 is built from 13 residues. CDR1 and CDR2 from the germline V gene are LGHNA and YNFKEQ. The DNA of the CDR3 is TGTGCCAGCAGCCCGGGGACTGAGAATGAGCAGTTCTTC. Translated: CASSPGTENEQFF.

The chain uses TRBV5-6 and TRBJ1-4; D is undetermined. The CDR3 contains 14 residues. Trimming stripped 0 bases from V and 5 bases from J, with 8 bases between. The germline V gene encodes CDR1 SGHDT and CDR2 YYEEEE. This CDR3 is CASSLGIGNEKLFF. The CDR3 DNA follows: TGTGCCAGCAGCTTGGGGATCGGGAATGAAAAACTGTTTTTT.

V and J are TRBV7-3 and TRBJ2-3; D may be TRBD2 (6 bases). The CDR3 length is 16 residues. CDR1 is SGHTA and CDR2 is FQGTGA in the germline V gene. V dropped 4 bases and J dropped 0 bases, with 14 bases sitting between them. CDR3 DNA: TGTGCCAGCAGCTCGGTGGGAGGCCTTAGCACAGATACGCAGTATTTT. Encoded protein: CASSSVGGLSTDTQYF.

The chain has TRBV13 and TRBJ2-3, with D hard to call. This CDR3 contains 13 residues. Germline V gene sequence: CDR1 PRHDT, CDR2 FYEKMQ (reference sequence). V lost 5 bases to trimming and J lost 4 bases, with 10 bases between them. Written as DNA, the CDR3 is TGTGCCAGCAGCCGGTCTCCCCCAGATACGCAGTATTTT. Its translation: CASSRSPPDTQYF.

V gene TRBV7-2 combines with J gene TRBJ2-7, with 9 bases matching TRBD1. V gave up 5 bases and J gave up 3 bases; unmatched junction bases: 5. This CDR3 has 14 residues. Germline values: CDR1 SGHTA, CDR2 FQGNSA. CDR3 nucleotides: TGTGCCAGCAGCGGTTTGACAGGGGGCTACGAGCAGTACTTC. Its translation is CASSGLTGGYEQYF.

The chain carries TRBV4-2 and TRBJ2-5; D unclear. The J call is doubtful: the DNA matches TRBJ2-7 better. The CDR3 sequence is 13 residues long. Per germline, CDR1 LGHNA and CDR2 YNFKEQ. The CDR3 reads CASSQVGTYEQYF. The CDR3, as DNA: TGTGCCAGCAGCCAAGTAGGTACGTACGAGCAGTACTTC.

The V gene is TRBV6-4, the J gene TRBJ2-1, with 7 bases that match TRBD1. Germline V lookup: CDR1 MRHNA, CDR2 SNTAGT. CDR3 length: 15 residues. Trimming cost V 3 bases and J 1 base; bases outside gene matches: 3. DNA for the CDR3: TGTGCCAGCAGTGAACTGGGACAGTCCTACAATGAGCAGTTCTTC. This sequence encodes CASSELGQSYNEQFF.

This sequence joins TRBV11-1 and TRBJ2-7; possible D gene TRBD2, 7 bases. V was trimmed by 3 bases and J by 6 bases, leaving 15 bases between them. Germline lookup yields CDR1 SGHAT and CDR2 FQDESV (reference sequence). CDR3 size: 14 residues. This CDR3 reads CASSFLGGRGEQYF. In DNA, the CDR3 is TGTGCCAGCAGCTTCCTGGGGGGGCGCGGCGAGCAGTACTTC.

This chain links TRBV19 with TRBJ2-7; 7 bases agree with TRBD1. Germline V lookup: CDR1 LNHDA, CDR2 SQIVND (reference sequence). V lost 5 bases, J lost 5 bases, and 3 bases stayed unmatched. This CDR3 spans 12 amino acids. As DNA, the CDR3 is TGTGCCAGTAGTGCAGGGGGTAACGAGCAGTACTTC. This translates into CASSAGGNEQYF.

V gene TRBV7-9 combines with J gene TRBJ2-5, with 9 nucleotides matching TRBD2. In germline, CDR1 is SEHNR, CDR2 FQNEAQ (reference sequence). The CDR3 loop spans 15 amino acids. V trimming: 5 bases; J trimming: 2 bases; junction bases outside the gene matches: 6. For the CDR3, the DNA is TGTGCCAGCAGCCTGACTAGCGGAGTTCAAGAGACCCAGTACTTC. It yields the protein CASSLTSGVQETQYF.

The chain joins TRBV6-1 to TRBJ1-3; 7 bases are shared with TRBD1. After removal of 1 base from V and 8 bases from J, the junction contained 8 bases not matched to a gene. Germline lookup yields CDR1 MNHNS and CDR2 SASEGT. This CDR3 region has 15 residues. The DNA of the CDR3 is TGTGCCAGCAGTGAAGGACAGGGTCTAAAGGACACCATATATTTT. It is translated as CASSEGQGLKDTIYF.

The chain joins TRBV19 to TRBJ2-5, with 9 bases matching TRBD1. Germline V gene sequence: CDR1 LNHDA, CDR2 SQIVND (reference sequence). The CDR3 contains 17 residues. J gave up 4 bases and V 4 bases, and 13 bases lay outside the gene matches. In nucleotides, the CDR3 is TGTGCCAGTAGTACCCTCCGGGACAGGGTCGGAATAGAGACCCAGTACTTC. Protein product: CASSTLRDRVGIETQYF.

The chain links TRBV7-9 to TRBJ1-4; 7 bases are shared with TRBD1. Unmatched junction bases numbered 12, after V lost 5 bases and J lost 3 bases. Germline V CDR1 and CDR2: SEHNR, FQNEAQ (reference sequence). The CDR3 runs 17 residues. The CDR3 coding sequence is TGTGCCAGCAGCGTTCAGGTGCCAGGGGGTTCTAATGAAAAACTGTTTTTT. Its protein product is CASSVQVPGGSNEKLFF.

This clone is labeled as medium-sized (0.01 to 0.1%). The chain is built from TRBV11-2 and TRBJ2-7; 9 bases are shared with TRBD1. Germline CDR1 is SGHAT and CDR2 is FQNNGV. The ends lost 2 bases at V and 11 bases at J; junction bases unmatched: 4. This CDR3 contains 12 residues. In DNA, the CDR3 is TGTGCCAGCAGCTTAATCCGGGACAGGGAGTACTTC. Translated, it gives CASSLIRDREYF.

The chain carries TRBV7-8 and TRBJ1-2; D unresolved. Trimming removed 5 bases at V and 4 bases at J, with 8 bases between. This CDR3 has 12 residues. In germline, CDR1 is SGHVS, CDR2 FQNEAQ. The CDR3 sequence: CASSPDGYGYTF. The DNA of the CDR3 is TGTGCCAGCAGCCCGGACGGCTATGGCTACACCTTC.

The J gene is TRBJ2-5, the V gene TRBV21-1; the table's D call, TRBD2, has no DNA check behind it. TRBV21-1 is described as a pseudogene. CDR3 length: 14 residues. CDR3 DNA sequence: TGTGCCAGCAGCCGACGGGGGGGGAGAGAGACCCAGTACTTC. It yields the protein CASSRRGGRETQYF.